This TCR beta chain is drawn from a study of T cells in Graves' hyperthyroidism and ophthalmopathy. Germline loops: CDR1 ENHRY, CDR2 SYGVKD. With 4 bases removed from V and 4 bases from J, the gap between germline ends came to 19 bases. The CDR3 covers 16 residues. The CDR3 regions of TCR beta were amplified from RNA transcripts. Carried out on the TCR CDR3, a first-round RT-PCR used the HTBI primer set. TCRdb called the multiplex PCR reads again in MiXCR, with one record for every CDR3 protein. The sample holds about 600,000 distinct CDR3 sequences, roughly 15% seen once. This clonotype was observed many times.

The chain uses TRBV10-3 and TRBJ1-2; D possibly corresponds to TRBD1 (5 bases). The source of this sequence is a woman aged 45-60 years with Graves' ophthalmopathy. Input material: blood. This chain's CDR3 is CAISVGGVQDTYGYTF. For the CDR3, the DNA is TGTGCCATCAGTGTCGGGGGTGTCCAGGACACCTATGGCTACACCTTC.